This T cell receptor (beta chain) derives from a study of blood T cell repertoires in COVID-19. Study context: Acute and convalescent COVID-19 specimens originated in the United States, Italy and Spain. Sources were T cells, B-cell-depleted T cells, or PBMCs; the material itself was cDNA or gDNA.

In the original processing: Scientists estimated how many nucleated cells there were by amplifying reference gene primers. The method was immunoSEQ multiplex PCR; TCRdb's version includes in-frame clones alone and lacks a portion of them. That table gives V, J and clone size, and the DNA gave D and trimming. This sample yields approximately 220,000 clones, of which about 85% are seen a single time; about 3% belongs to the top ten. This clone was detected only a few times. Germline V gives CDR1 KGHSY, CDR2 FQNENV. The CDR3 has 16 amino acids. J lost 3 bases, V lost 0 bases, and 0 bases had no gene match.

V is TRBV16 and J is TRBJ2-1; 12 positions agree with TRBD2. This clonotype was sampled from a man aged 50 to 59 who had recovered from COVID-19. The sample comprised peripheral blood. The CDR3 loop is CASSQSTSGSYNEQFF. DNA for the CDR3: TGTGCCAGCAGCCAATCGACTAGCGGGAGCTACAATGAGCAGTTCTTC.